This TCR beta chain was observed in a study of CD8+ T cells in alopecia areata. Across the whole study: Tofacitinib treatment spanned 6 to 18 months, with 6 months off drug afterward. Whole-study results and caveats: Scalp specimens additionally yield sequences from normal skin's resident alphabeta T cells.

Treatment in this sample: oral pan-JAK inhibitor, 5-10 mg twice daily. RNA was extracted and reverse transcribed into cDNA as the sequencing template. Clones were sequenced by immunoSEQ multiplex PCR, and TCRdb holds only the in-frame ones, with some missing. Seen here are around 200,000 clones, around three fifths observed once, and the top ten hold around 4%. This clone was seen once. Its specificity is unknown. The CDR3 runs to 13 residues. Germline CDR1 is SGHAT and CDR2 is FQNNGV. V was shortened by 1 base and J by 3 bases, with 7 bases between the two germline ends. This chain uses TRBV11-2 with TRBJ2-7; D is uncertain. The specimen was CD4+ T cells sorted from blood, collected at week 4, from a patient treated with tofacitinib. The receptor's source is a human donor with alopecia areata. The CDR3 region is CASSLAADYEQYF. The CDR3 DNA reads TGTGCCAGCAGCTTAGCGGCAGACTACGAGCAGTACTTC.